The 18 T cell receptor beta chains in this list originate from one sample, sequenced in a study of memory CD4+ T cells and cytomegalovirus serostatus. The sort gate was single viable CD3+CD4+CD8-CD45RO+ cells for memory CD4+ T cells. Clones were read by immunoSEQ multiplex PCR, and TCRdb kept only the in-frame ones, dropping some. The repertoire holds more than 50,000 clones, with about 73% as singletons. Sequencing input: memory CD4+ T cells from blood. The receptors were sampled from an adult in good health and CMV-seronegative.

V and J are TRBV6-5 and TRBJ1-6, with D hard to call. Germline V lookup: CDR1 MNHEY, CDR2 SVGAGI. This CDR3 contains 13 residues. Trimming removed 2 bases at V and 6 bases at J, with 5 bases between. CDR3 nucleotide sequence: TGTGCCAGCAGTTACGACCTTAATTCACCCCTCCACTTT. Translation gives CASSYDLNSPLHF.

The V and J genes are TRBV30 and TRBJ2-5; the match to TRBD1 covers 9 bases. The trim removed 8 bases at V and 1 base at J, leaving 14 bases unmatched. The CDR3 covers 16 residues. Germline lookup yields CDR1 GTSNPN and CDR2 SVGIG (reference sequence). CDR3: CARGRVGTGLQETQYF. In DNA form, the CDR3 reads TGTGCCCGGGGCCGTGTTGGGACAGGGCTCCAAGAGACCCAGTACTTC.

The chain combines TRBV5-6 with TRBJ1-6; TRBD1 matches 10 bases. The germline V gene has CDR1 SGHDT and CDR2 YYEEEE. V gave up 4 bases and J gave up 4 bases; unmatched junction bases: 8. The CDR3 extends over 17 amino acids. This CDR3 reads CASSVRDRGGYNSPLHF. The CDR3 nucleotides read TGTGCCAGCAGCGTTCGGGACAGGGGAGGTTATAATTCACCCCTCCACTTT. The full variable domain, rest sourced from reference TRBV5-6 and TRBJ1-6, is DAGVTQSPTHLIKTRGQQVTLRCSPKSGHDTVSWYQQALGQGPQFIFQYYEEEERQRGNFPDRFSGHQFPNYSSELNVNALLLGDSALYLCASSVRDRGGYNSPLHFGNGTRLTVT.

The chain links TRBV19 to TRBJ1-1; D might be TRBD1 (5 bases). This CDR3 region has 15 residues. Germline values: CDR1 LNHDA, CDR2 SQIVND (reference sequence). V was pared by 1 base and J by 1 base, with 10 bases between. The CDR3, as DNA: TGTGCCAGTAGTATAGTGGGGGATGGGAACACTGAAGCTTTCTTT. Residues: CASSIVGDGNTEAFF.

The chain employs TRBV5-1 and TRBJ2-1; 9 positions agree with TRBD1. In germline, CDR1 is SGHRS, CDR2 YFSETQ. V lost 5 bases, J lost 7 bases, and 4 bases stayed unmatched. This CDR3 spans 13 amino acids. CDR3 nucleotide sequence: TGCGCCAGCAGACAGGGGGCGGCAAATGAGCAGTTCTTC. Translated, it gives CASRQGAANEQFF.

The chain uses TRBV15 and TRBJ2-2; maybe TRBD1 (5 bases). Germline-derived CDR1 and CDR2 are LNHNV and YYDKDF (reference sequence). The CDR3 extends over 17 amino acids. V lost 2 bases, J lost 0 bases, and 13 bases lay in between. CDR3 amino acids: CATSRQRGIPNTGELFF. The CDR3, as DNA: TGTGCCACCAGCAGACAAAGGGGAATTCCGAACACCGGGGAGCTGTTTTTT.

This clone has just one count. This chain joins TRBV18 and TRBJ2-7; TRBD1 is a possible D gene (6 bases). The CDR3 is made up of 12 amino acids. V was pared by 6 bases and J by 3 bases, with 9 bases between. Germline CDR1 is KGHSH and CDR2 is LQKENI. The CDR3 region is CASSQGIYEQYF. The DNA for the CDR3 is TGTGCCAGCTCCCAGGGGATCTACGAGCAGTACTTC.

The V call is TRBV18, the J call TRBJ1-4, with a possible D match to TRBD1 (5 bases). The CDR3 totals 15 residues. Germline lookup yields CDR1 KGHSH and CDR2 LQKENI. V was trimmed by 3 bases and J by 4 bases, leaving 12 bases between them. CDR3 loop: CASSPRDSHNEKLFF. The CDR3 nucleotides are TGTGCCAGCTCACCGCGCGACAGCCATAATGAAAAACTGTTTTTT.

The V and J genes are TRBV2 and TRBJ1-3; D uncertain. The ends were cut back, 8 bases at V and 0 bases at J, with 14 bases in the middle. The germline V gene has CDR1 SNHLY and CDR2 FYNNEI. CDR3 size: 15 residues. CDR3 residues: CASCGSLNSGNTIYF. CDR3 DNA: TGTGCCAGCTGTGGGAGCCTAAACTCTGGAAACACCATATATTTT.

Many counts were recorded for this clone. The CDR3, as DNA: TGTGCCAGCAGCCAAGCTCAGGGGGAAGCTTTCTTT. The encoded protein is CASSQAQGEAFF. The V gene is TRBV14, the J gene TRBJ1-1; D perhaps matches TRBD1 (6 bases). Trimming took off 1 base at V and 8 bases at J, with 8 bases between the two ends. CDR1 is SGHDN, CDR2 FVKESK, per germline. The CDR3 totals 12 residues.

The V call is TRBV5-6, the J call TRBJ1-5; D might be TRBD1 (6 bases). The CDR3 loop spans 15 amino acids. Per the germline V gene, CDR1 is SGHDT and CDR2 is YYEEEE. V was pared by 0 bases and J by 6 bases, with 13 bases between. The CDR3 here is CASSLGPGVPQPQHF. In DNA form, the CDR3 reads TGTGCCAGCAGCTTGGGTCCAGGGGTTCCTCAGCCCCAGCATTTT.

The genes are TRBV28 and TRBJ2-1; possibly TRBD1 or TRBD2 for D (5 bases each). The V gene's germline CDR1 is MDHEN and CDR2 SYDVKM. This CDR3 has 14 residues. The V end lost 8 bases, the J end lost 4 bases, and 15 bases lay between the germline ends. DNA for the CDR3: TGTGCCAGCGGGGACGCATCGGAGTACAATGAGCAGTTCTTC. This gives the protein CASGDASEYNEQFF.

J is TRBJ1-2 and V is TRBV5-5; no reliable D call. This CDR3 is built from 16 residues. The germline V gene encodes CDR1 SGHKS and CDR2 YYEKEE (reference sequence). V dropped 4 bases and J dropped 2 bases, with 18 bases sitting between them. DNA of the CDR3: TGTGCCAGCAGCCCCTCGGTGGGCGGAGCGAACTATGGCTACACCTTC. This codes for CASSPSVGGANYGYTF.

This clone was observed a handful of times. J is TRBJ1-2 and V is TRBV30; no definite D call. The germline V gene encodes CDR1 GTSNPN and CDR2 SVGIG (reference sequence). The length of the CDR3 is 10 residues. Trimming pared 4 bases from V and 3 bases from J, leaving 3 bases between. Here the CDR3 reads CAWTDYGYTF. The CDR3 DNA follows: TGTGCCTGGACAGACTATGGCTACACCTTC.

The chain recombines TRBV2 with TRBJ2-7; D call uncertain. V was pared by 8 bases and J by 7 bases, with 12 bases between. Germline assignment: CDR1 SNHLY and CDR2 FYNNEI. The CDR3 sequence is 11 residues long. CDR3 sequence (DNA): TGTGCCAGCCAGGTCTCCCGAGAGCAGTACTTC. Protein sequence: CASQVSREQYF.

Concerning this clone itself: Other DNA sequences in the sample encode the same CDR3. The chain combines TRBV10-3 with TRBJ2-3; D gene ambiguous. There are 14 residues in the CDR3. Between the trimmed V and J ends, which lost 5 bases and 3 bases, there was a span of 12 bases. Looked up from germline, CDR1 is ENHRY and CDR2 is SYGVKD. The CDR3 DNA reads as TGTGCCATCAGTCGAGGTCAGGCGACAGATACGCAGTATTTT. Amino acids: CAISRGQATDTQYF.

The CDR3 sequence: CASSLTGVSSPLHF. The CDR3 DNA reads as TGTGCCAGCAGTTTGACAGGGGTCAGTTCACCCCTCCACTTT. The chain recombines TRBV27 with TRBJ1-6, with 8 bases lining up with TRBD1. V gave up 3 bases and J gave up 9 bases; unmatched junction bases: 4. Germline-derived CDR1 and CDR2 are MNHEY and SMNVEV (reference sequence). The CDR3 extends over 14 amino acids.

The chain uses TRBV7-9 and TRBJ2-7; D remains unclear. Trimming pared 5 bases from V and 6 bases from J, leaving 11 bases between. Per germline, CDR1 SEHNR and CDR2 FQNEAQ (reference sequence). CDR3 length: 12 residues. This CDR3 reads CASSPPGAEQYF. The CDR3 bases are TGTGCCAGCAGCCCCCCGGGTGCCGAGCAGTACTTC. Complete variable domain (other parts from reference TRBV7-9 and TRBJ2-7): DTGVSQNPRHKITKRGQNVTFRCDPISEHNRLYWYRQTLGQGPEFLTYFQNEAQLEKSRLLSDRFSAERPKGSFSTLEIQRTEQGDSAMYLCASSPPGAEQYFGPGTRLTVT.